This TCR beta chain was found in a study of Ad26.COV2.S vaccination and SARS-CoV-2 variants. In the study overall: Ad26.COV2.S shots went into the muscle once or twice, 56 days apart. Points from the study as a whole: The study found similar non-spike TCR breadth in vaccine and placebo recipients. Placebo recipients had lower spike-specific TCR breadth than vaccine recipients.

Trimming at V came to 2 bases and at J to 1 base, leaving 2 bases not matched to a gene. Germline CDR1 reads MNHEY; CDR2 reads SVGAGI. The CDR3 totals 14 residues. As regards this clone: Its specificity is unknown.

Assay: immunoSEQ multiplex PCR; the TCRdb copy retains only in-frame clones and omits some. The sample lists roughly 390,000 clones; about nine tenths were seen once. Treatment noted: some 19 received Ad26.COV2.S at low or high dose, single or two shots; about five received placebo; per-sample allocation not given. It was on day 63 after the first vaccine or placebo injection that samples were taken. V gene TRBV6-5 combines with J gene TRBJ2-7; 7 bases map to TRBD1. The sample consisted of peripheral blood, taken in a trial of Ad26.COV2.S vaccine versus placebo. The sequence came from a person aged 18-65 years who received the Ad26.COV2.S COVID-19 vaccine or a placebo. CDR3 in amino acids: CASSYGTASYEQYF. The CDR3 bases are TGTGCCAGCAGTTACGGGACAGCGTCCTACGAGCAGTACTTC.